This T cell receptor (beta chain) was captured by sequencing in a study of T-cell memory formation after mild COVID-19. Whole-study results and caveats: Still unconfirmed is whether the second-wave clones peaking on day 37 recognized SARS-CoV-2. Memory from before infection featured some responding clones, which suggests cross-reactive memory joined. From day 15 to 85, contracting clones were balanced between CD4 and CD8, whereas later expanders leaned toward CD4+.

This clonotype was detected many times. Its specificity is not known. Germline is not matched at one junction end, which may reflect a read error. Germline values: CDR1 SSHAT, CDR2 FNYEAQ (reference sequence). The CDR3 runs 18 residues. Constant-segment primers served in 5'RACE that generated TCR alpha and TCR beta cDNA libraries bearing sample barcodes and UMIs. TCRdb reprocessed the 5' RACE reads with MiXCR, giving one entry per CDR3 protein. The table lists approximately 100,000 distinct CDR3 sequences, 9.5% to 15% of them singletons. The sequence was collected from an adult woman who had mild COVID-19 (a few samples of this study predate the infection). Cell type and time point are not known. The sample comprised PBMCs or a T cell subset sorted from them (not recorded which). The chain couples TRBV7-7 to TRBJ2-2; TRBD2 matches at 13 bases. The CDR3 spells CASSPLAGGPRNTGELFF. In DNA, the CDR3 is TGTGCTAGCAGCCCACTAGCGGGAGGGCCCCGTAACACCGGGGAGCTGTTTTTT.